A selection of T cell receptor beta chains follows, all from one sample in a study of regulatory and conventional T cells in RAG deficiency. TCRdb's copy holds only in-frame clones and misses some; the assay was immunoSEQ multiplex PCR. Among 25,000 to 30,000 clones listed, about 95% were seen once. These data also formed part of another study, on regulatory T cells.

The sample was CD25- CD4+ T cells sorted from blood. These receptors all come from a human donor in good health. Each CDR3 is given with its conserved first and last residue. D genes are given only for firm matches. Size values are once, few and many counts, or a class for expanded clones, and some rows have none.

v_call	d_call	clone_size	cdr3_length	j_call	cdr3_aa	cdr3_nt
TRBV6-1	.	once	14	TRBJ1-1	CASNLLALNTEAFF	TGTGCCAGCAACCTCTTAGCTTTAAACACTGAAGCTTTCTTT
TRBV30	.	.	11	TRBJ2-5	CAWNRAETQYF	TGTGCCTGGAACAGGGCAGAGACCCAGTACTTC
TRBV7-3	TRBD2	.	15	TRBJ2-7	CASSNLAGASYEQYF	TGTGCCAGCAGCAATCTAGCGGGGGCCTCCTACGAGCAGTACTTC
TRBV19	.	once	15	TRBJ2-7	CASSIGTPPSYEQYF	TGTGCCAGTAGTATTGGGACACCTCCCTCCTACGAGCAGTACTTC
TRBV2	.	.	16	TRBJ2-2	CASSFSWWGDTGELFF	TGTGCCAGCAGTTTTTCATGGTGGGGAGACACCGGGGAGCTGTTTTTT
TRBV9	TRBD1	.	15	TRBJ1-4	CASSPGQGAKEKLFF	TGTGCCAGCAGTCCGGGACAGGGGGCAAAGGAAAAACTGTTTTTT
TRBV29-1	.	.	10	TRBJ1-4	CRAPNEKLFF	TGCAGGGCCCCTAATGAAAAACTGTTTTTT
TRBV18	TRBD1	.	15	TRBJ2-3	CASSPDRGSTDTQYF	TGTGCCAGCTCACCCGACAGGGGTAGCACAGATACGCAGTATTTT
TRBV5-5	.	.	14	TRBJ2-7	CASSLVGLPFEQYF	TGTGCCAGCAGCTTGGTTGGACTCCCTTTCGAGCAGTACTTC
TRBV11-1	.	.	13	TRBJ2-2	CASSRGRTGELFF	TGTGCCAGCAGCCGGGGTCGTACCGGGGAGCTGTTTTTT
TRBV2	.	.	12	TRBJ2-7	CASSLDTYEQYF	TGTGCCAGCAGCTTAGACACCTACGAGCAGTACTTC
TRBV5-4	.	.	15	TRBJ2-5	CASSPEGGRGETQYF	TGTGCCAGCAGCCCCGAGGGGGGGCGGGGAGAGACCCAGTACTTC
TRBV29-1	TRBD1	.	14	TRBJ1-1	CSAQSYRGDTEAFF	TGCAGCGCCCAATCATACAGGGGGGACACTGAAGCTTTCTTT
TRBV7-2	.	.	14	TRBJ2-2	CASSRWSHTGELFF	TGTGCCAGCAGCCGTTGGAGCCACACCGGGGAGCTGTTTTTT
TRBV5-6	TRBD2	.	15	TRBJ2-7	CASSSYGRGGREQYF	TGTGCCAGCAGTTCATATGGACGGGGGGGAAGGGAGCAGTACTTC
TRBV11-2	.	few	14	TRBJ2-7	CASSPAPGSYEQYF	TGTGCCAGCAGCCCCGCCCCGGGCTCCTACGAGCAGTACTTC
TRBV11-1	.	.	15	TRBJ1-2	CASSLSGETNYGYTF	TGTGCCAGCAGCTTGAGTGGAGAGACTAACTATGGCTACACCTTC
TRBV2	TRBD1	.	16	TRBJ2-4	CASTPTGAIAKNIQYF	TGTGCCAGCACCCCGACAGGGGCTATAGCCAAAAACATTCAGTACTTC
TRBV10-1	TRBD2	.	15	TRBJ2-1	CASSTGGSGYNEQFF	TGCGCCAGCAGTACGGGAGGTAGCGGCTACAATGAGCAGTTCTTC
TRBV10-2	.	.	14	TRBJ1-2	CASSDDPDVGGYTF	TGCGCCAGCAGTGATGACCCCGATGTCGGGGGCTACACCTTC
TRBV27	.	once	15	TRBJ1-6	CASSFGDTLNSPLHF	TGTGCCAGCAGTTTTGGGGACACCCTTAATTCACCCCTCCACTTT
TRBV25-1	.	.	15	TRBJ2-7	CASSEIGWFPGEQYF	TGTGCCAGCAGTGAAATCGGGTGGTTCCCTGGGGAGCAGTACTTC
TRBV5-1	TRBD1	once	15	TRBJ1-4	CASSLADRVGEKLFF	TGCGCCAGCAGCTTGGCTGACAGGGTTGGTGAAAAACTGTTTTTT
TRBV6-5	TRBD2	.	15	TRBJ2-1	CASRTLTSGGAEQFF	TGTGCCAGCAGGACGTTGACTAGCGGGGGGGCTGAGCAGTTCTTC
TRBV7-2	TRBD1	once	15	TRBJ1-6	CASSSRQGLGSPLHF	TGTGCCAGCAGCTCCAGACAGGGATTAGGATCCCCCCTCCACTTT
TRBV10-1	.	.	15	TRBJ1-6	CASSEPGLVQSPLHF	TGCGCCAGCAGTGAGCCGGGACTGGTGCAATCACCCCTCCACTTT
TRBV5-1	.	.	14	TRBJ2-7	CASSLGGGAHEQYF	TGCGCCAGCAGCTTGGGTGGGGGGGCCCACGAGCAGTACTTC
TRBV4-1	TRBD2	.	18	TRBJ2-3	CASSQDRGGLARSGSQYF	TGCGCCAGCAGCCAAGACCGGGGGGGACTAGCGCGGTCTGGCTCGCAGTATTTT
TRBV6-5	.	.	15	TRBJ1-5	CASSARGSSNQPQHF	TGTGCCAGCAGTGCCCGAGGCTCGAGCAATCAGCCCCAGCATTTT
TRBV9	.	.	14	TRBJ1-6	CASSVRTANSPLHF	TGTGCCAGCAGCGTAAGGACAGCAAATTCACCCCTCCACTTT
TRBV19	.	.	15	TRBJ1-6	CASSRQSSYNSPLHF	TGTGCCAGTAGTAGACAGAGCTCCTATAATTCACCCCTCCACTTT
TRBV6-1	.	.	16	TRBJ2-5	CASSVFAGGRQETQYF	TGTGCCAGCAGTGTCTTTGCCGGGGGGCGGCAAGAGACCCAGTACTTC
TRBV7-2	.	once	16	TRBJ2-3	CASSLAPGTRTDTQYF	TGTGCCAGCAGCTTAGCGCCGGGGACACGCACAGATACGCAGTATTTT
TRBV5-1	TRBD1	.	14	TRBJ1-2	CASWEGTGASGYTF	TGCGCCAGCTGGGAGGGGACAGGGGCGAGTGGCTACACCTTC
TRBV10-2	.	.	16	TRBJ1-2	CASSDPPRQASYGYTF	TGCGCCAGCAGTGATCCACCCCGACAAGCCTCCTATGGCTACACCTTC
TRBV19	TRBD1	.	17	TRBJ1-1	CASNPTGGAGVSTEAFF	TGTGCCAGTAACCCGACAGGGGGCGCCGGTGTTAGCACTGAAGCTTTCTTT
TRBV10-1	TRBD2	.	16	TRBJ2-1	CASSEGGAGTYNEQFF	TGCGCCAGCAGTGAGGGAGGAGCGGGGACCTACAATGAGCAGTTCTTC
TRBV12-5	TRBD1	.	15	TRBJ1-1	CASGSVDRVRGEAFF	TGTGCTAGTGGTTCCGTGGACAGGGTCAGGGGAGAAGCTTTCTTT
TRBV28	.	.	13	TRBJ2-2	CASSLGGTGELFF	TGTGCCAGCAGTTTAGGGGGGACCGGGGAGCTGTTTTTT
TRBV27	.	.	14	TRBJ2-5	CASSLSDTLETQYF	TGTGCCAGCAGTTTATCGGACACGCTGGAGACCCAGTACTTC
TRBV19	.	.	14	TRBJ1-1	CASSIDNRWSEAFF	TGTGCCAGTAGTATAGACAACAGGTGGTCGGAAGCTTTCTTT
TRBV19	TRBD2	.	14	TRBJ2-2	CASLSGGNTGELFF	TGTGCCAGTCTTAGCGGGGGGAACACCGGGGAGCTGTTTTTT
TRBV2	TRBD1	.	15	TRBJ2-7	CASRGRQGAFYEQYF	TGTGCCAGCAGGGGGAGACAGGGGGCATTCTACGAGCAGTACTTC
TRBV28	.	.	13	TRBJ2-2	CASHRGTTGELFF	TGTGCCAGCCATCGGGGAACCACCGGGGAGCTGTTTTTT
TRBV29-1	TRBD1	.	16	TRBJ1-2	CSVLPVGGQGDYGYTF	TGCAGCGTTTTGCCGGTCGGGGGACAGGGGGATTATGGCTACACCTTC
TRBV28	.	.	14	TRBJ1-5	CASSLDRRGQPQHF	TGTGCCAGCAGCCTTGACAGGAGAGGTCAGCCCCAGCATTTT
TRBV2	.	.	14	TRBJ1-4	CASSVRTTNEKLFF	TGTGCCAGCAGCGTCAGAACAACTAATGAAAAACTGTTTTTT
TRBV19	.	.	14	TRBJ1-1	CASSTNPLNTEAFF	TGTGCCAGTAGTACCAACCCACTCAACACTGAAGCTTTCTTT
TRBV6-5	.	.	15	TRBJ2-2	CASRYPGSNTGELFF	TGTGCCAGCAGATACCCGGGATCGAACACCGGGGAGCTGTTTTTT
TRBV6-4	.	.	14	TRBJ1-2	CASSVSALGYGYTF	TGTGCCAGCAGTGTGAGCGCGTTGGGCTATGGCTACACCTTC
TRBV18	TRBD1	.	18	TRBJ1-4	CASSPRDRGPATNEKLFF	TGTGCCAGCTCACCCCGGGACAGGGGGCCGGCAACTAATGAAAAACTGTTTTTT
TRBV7-9	TRBD1	.	12	TRBJ1-4	CASSLSGTVVFF	TGTGCCAGCAGCTTGTCCGGGACAGTGGTGTTTTTT
TRBV5-4	.	.	14	TRBJ1-2	CASSLGRGNYGYTF	TGTGCCAGCAGCTTGGGGAGGGGCAACTATGGCTACACCTTC
TRBV5-1	.	.	16	TRBJ2-5	CASSLGGLPEQETQYF	TGCGCCAGCAGCTTGGGGGGACTCCCCGAACAAGAGACCCAGTACTTC
TRBV5-4	TRBD1	.	15	TRBJ2-7	CASSLGGGQGIQQYF	TGTGCCAGCAGCTTGGGGGGCGGACAGGGAATCCAGCAGTACTTC